This TCR beta chain was recorded in a study of CD8+CD57+ T cells in acquired aplastic anemia. Study overall: Sorted CD4+ and CD8+ cells yielded around 3 ug of DNA on average. Study-wide points: With respect to CD8+ Simpson's diversity, patients and controls did not differ significantly. Some 31 sequences, all CD8+ CDR3, were shared between patients and controls.

According to the study, genomic DNA was the template for TCR beta VDJ and CDR3 profiling. TCRdb independently ran MiXCR on the reads; one entry per CDR3 protein. The sample contains some 290,000 distinct CDR3 sequences, approximately 56% of which appear only once. In regard to this clonotype: Its antigen is unidentified.

The source of this sequence is a human donor with severe aplastic anemia or a healthy control (not recorded which). The material sequenced was sorted CD4+, CD8+, or CD8+CD57+ T cells (not recorded which) from PBMCs.

The CDR3 DNA reads TGTGCCAGCAGGGCGTACAGGGACACCGGGGAGCTGTTTTTT. Protein product: CASRAYRDTGELFF. The V call is TRBV7-3, the J call TRBJ2-2; a weak D match, TRBD1 (6 bases). There are 14 residues in the CDR3. V lost 6 bases and J lost 3, with 11 bases in between. Germline lookup yields CDR1 SGHTA and CDR2 FQGTGA.